These 5 T cell receptor beta chains originate from one sample sequenced in a study of vaccination and CD4 T cells after COVID-19. Treatment in this sample: roughly 11-day PBMC culture with coronavirus spike peptide pools or control peptides (ViraFEST assay). Pre-COVID-19 pandemic sampling (2011-2018) yielded the unexposed donor's CD4+ T cells. No antigen is known for these receptors. The assay that was used to sequence DNA from cultured CD4+ T cells was the Oncomine TCR Beta short-read assay. Genomic DNA was taken out of cultured CD4+ T cells by extraction. TCRdb analysed the PCR reads with MiXCR anew, one entry per CDR3 protein. There are some 9,200 distinct CDR3 sequences in the sample; 36% occur only once, and roughly a fifth lies in the top ten. Sequences were obtained from CD4+ T cells from blood, cultured in vitro. These receptors originate from a human donor in good health.

This clonotype was counted only a few times. The genes are TRBV15 and TRBJ2-7, with D possibly being TRBD1 (6 bases). V was cut by 2 bases and J by 6 bases, with 11 bases left in between. The CDR3 is 13 residues long. The germline gives CDR1 LNHNV, CDR2 YYDKDF (reference sequence). CDR3 protein: CATSRRQESEQYF. In DNA, the CDR3 is TGTGCCACCAGCAGAAGACAGGAATCCGAGCAGTACTTC.

The rearrangement joins TRBV6-1 to TRBJ2-7; D remains ambiguous. CDR1 and CDR2 (germline): MNHNS, SASEGT. Trimming left V 6 bases short and J 3 bases short, with 12 bases between. The CDR3 is 13 residues long. CDR3 protein: CASSPRVNYEQYF. CDR3 nucleotides: TGTGCCAGCAGCCCCAGAGTAAACTACGAGCAGTACTTC.

In its sample, this clonotype was seen a few times. The chain has TRBV7-6 and TRBJ2-2; the D gene is possibly TRBD1 (5 bases). This CDR3 is built from 16 residues. V was cut by 2 bases and J by 6 bases, with 16 bases left in between. Germline values: CDR1 SGHVS, CDR2 FNYEAQ. The chain's CDR3 is CASSLFRVAGAGELFF. Written as DNA, the CDR3 is TGTGCCAGCAGCTTATTCAGGGTGGCAGGAGCCGGGGAGCTGTTTTTT.

This clonotype has just a few counts. The rearrangement joins TRBV7-2 to TRBJ2-7, with 11 bases matching TRBD2. The germline gives CDR1 SGHTA, CDR2 FQGNSA. The CDR3 extends over 16 amino acids. Losses at the gene ends were 7 bases for V and 2 bases for J; bases not matched to a gene: 10. CDR3 residues: CASTQALAGGAYEQYF. The CDR3 nucleotides read TGTGCCAGCACCCAAGCCCTAGCGGGAGGTGCCTACGAGCAGTACTTC.

The genes are TRBV5-5 and TRBJ2-3; 9 nucleotides align to TRBD2. Germline values: CDR1 SGHKS, CDR2 YYEKEE (reference sequence). With 4 bases clipped from V and 1 base from J, the junction kept 10 bases outside the gene matches. The CDR3 spans 17 residues. DNA for the CDR3: TGTGCCAGCAGCGATCTTGGTGGCGGGAGGGGCACAGATACGCAGTATTTT. This sequence encodes CASSDLGGGRGTDTQYF.